These T cell receptor beta chains were read from a single sample in a study of T cell responses to AZD1222 COVID-19 vaccine. Method: immunoSEQ multiplex PCR; TCRdb's copy keeps in-frame clones and lacks some. The sample carries some 130,000 clones, just under 95% recorded once. This specimen consisted of peripheral blood, obtained 28 days after the second AZD1222 dose. These receptors were taken from an adult who received the AZD1222 COVID-19 vaccine. CDR3s leave out the opening cysteine and the closing phenylalanine or tryptophan. Fields, in order: clone size, V gene, J gene, CDR3 protein. For some rows the clone size is stated as once, few or many, or as a class when expanded; others skip it.

size: -
V: TRBV7-9
J: TRBJ2-7
CDR3: ASSRDRGRYEQY

size: -
V: TRBV9
J: TRBJ1-1
CDR3: ASSVAGGANTEAF

size: -
V: TRBV4-3
J: TRBJ1-5
CDR3: ASSQLGRNQPQH

size: once
V: TRBV27
J: TRBJ2-5
CDR3: ASSPGSLAGVTGGETQY

size: -
V: TRBV19
J: TRBJ2-3
CDR3: ASSLLSGTDTQY

size: -
V: TRBV9
J: TRBJ2-2
CDR3: ASSSRGVVGTGELF

size: -
V: TRBV28
J: TRBJ2-3
CDR3: ASSNSGVRGTDTQY

size: -
V: TRBV10-3
J: TRBJ2-7
CDR3: AISSRGGRDYEQY

size: -
V: TRBV5-1
J: TRBJ2-3
CDR3: ASSSDRTSTDTQY

size: -
V: TRBV6-1
J: TRBJ1-2
CDR3: ASSPSGGIGYT

size: once
V: TRBV12-3/TRBV12-4
J: TRBJ1-3
CDR3: ASSLSNTIY

size: -
V: TRBV15
J: TRBJ2-5
CDR3: ATSSTAGTQY

size: -
V: TRBV7-3
J: TRBJ2-3
CDR3: ASSLTSGVTDTQY

size: -
V: TRBV4-1
J: TRBJ1-6
CDR3: ASSQDGTAKNSPLH

size: -
V: TRBV5-1
J: TRBJ2-7
CDR3: ASRVGSSSSYEQY

size: -
V: TRBV7-3
J: TRBJ2-2
CDR3: ASSLGLAGATGELF

size: few
V: TRBV24-1
J: TRBJ2-3
CDR3: ATSDFQGLGTDTQY

size: -
V: TRBV5-6
J: TRBJ1-2
CDR3: ASSLRLYGYT

size: few
V: TRBV24-1
J: TRBJ2-7
CDR3: ATSDAASHEQY

size: -
V: TRBV2
J: TRBJ1-4
CDR3: ASSEYPGTSQREKLF

size: -
V: TRBV4-3
J: TRBJ1-2
CDR3: ASSQDVGLYGYT

size: once
V: TRBV7-8
J: TRBJ2-5
CDR3: ASSLFTETQY

size: -
V: TRBV2
J: TRBJ2-1
CDR3: ASSGDRGNEQF

size: -
V: TRBV9
J: TRBJ1-3
CDR3: ASSAITGVSGNTIY

size: -
V: TRBV7-9
J: TRBJ1-4
CDR3: ASSWEGGKLF

size: -
V: TRBV27
J: TRBJ1-5
CDR3: ASSPQGSIFSNQPQH

size: once
V: TRBV5-1
J: TRBJ1-4
CDR3: ASSLGGQGAEKLF

size: -
V: TRBV7-9
J: TRBJ1-2
CDR3: ASSLVAGRAGYGYT

size: -
V: TRBV6-6
J: TRBJ1-2
CDR3: ASSYDSYGYT

size: -
V: TRBV11-2
J: TRBJ2-1
CDR3: ASSLRVLEQF

size: -
V: TRBV9
J: TRBJ2-2
CDR3: ASSVLAANTGELF

size: -
V: TRBV6-5
J: TRBJ2-3
CDR3: ASSSGARGGTDTQY

size: -
V: TRBV7-6
J: TRBJ2-6
CDR3: ASSGQTGGAGVLT

size: -
V: TRBV15
J: TRBJ1-4
CDR3: ATSRDPGRNEKLF

size: -
V: TRBV4-3
J: TRBJ1-6
CDR3: ASSQDLQGTSSYNSPLH

size: -
V: TRBV27
J: TRBJ2-7
CDR3: ASSFIGRGEQY

size: -
V: TRBV6-1
J: TRBJ2-6
CDR3: ASSEVGGGGANVLT

size: -
V: TRBV4-2
J: TRBJ2-3
CDR3: ASSQEGRGGPVTDTQY

size: -
V: TRBV19
J: TRBJ1-2
CDR3: ASSPPNYGYT

size: -
V: TRBV28
J: TRBJ1-6
CDR3: ASSTQQGYSPLH

size: -
V: TRBV4-2
J: TRBJ2-3
CDR3: ASSQFELAGGRDTQY

size: -
V: TRBV6-5
J: TRBJ1-5
CDR3: ASSYSYSNQPQH

size: -
V: TRBV11-3
J: TRBJ1-2
CDR3: ASSALGTGSGYT

size: -
V: TRBV27
J: TRBJ1-4
CDR3: ASSKSRGFNEKLF

size: -
V: TRBV30
J: TRBJ1-2
CDR3: AMGGRIEGYT

size: -
V: TRBV6-5
J: TRBJ1-4
CDR3: ASSLQGGNEKLF

size: -
V: TRBV9
J: TRBJ2-5
CDR3: ASSRARGRQETQY

size: -
V: TRBV6-5
J: TRBJ1-2
CDR3: ASREGSGANYGYT

size: -
V: TRBV28
J: TRBJ2-7
CDR3: ASSLQVTHEQY

size: -
V: TRBV5-1
J: TRBJ2-3
CDR3: ASSLVLADKDTQY

size: -
V: TRBV6-5
J: TRBJ1-1
CDR3: ASTLRDRANTEAF

size: -
V: TRBV6-5
J: TRBJ1-4
CDR3: ASSFSRGGEKLF

size: -
V: TRBV5-5
J: TRBJ2-5
CDR3: ASSLVGTFQETQY

size: -
V: TRBV19
J: TRBJ2-2
CDR3: ASSIRLAGHTGELF

size: -
V: TRBV7-2
J: TRBJ2-5
CDR3: ASSRTSGEETQY